Presented here are 9 T cell receptor beta chains from one specimen sequenced in a study of cytomegalovirus exposure and HLA in healthy donors. A multiplex PCR was run with 60 Vbeta primers and 13 Jbeta primers. TCRdb keeps only in-frame clones here, not all; method: immunoSEQ multiplex PCR. In the table there are 85,000 to 120,000 clones, 55% to 80% of which are singletons. The material sequenced was PBMCs. These receptors came from a human donor in good health.

This rearrangement joins TRBV6-6 to TRBJ2-3, with D perhaps matching TRBD2 (6 bases). The CDR3 contains 16 residues. Germline V lookup: CDR1 MNHNY, CDR2 SVGAGI (reference sequence). V lost 3 bases and J lost 1, with 14 bases in between. The CDR3 DNA reads as TGTGCCAGCAGTTATCCGACGGGAGTGGGCACAGATACGCAGTATTTT. This sequence encodes CASSYPTGVGTDTQYF.

This clone was seen more than once but under ten times. The genes are TRBV28 and TRBJ1-2; 7 bases fit TRBD1. Germline V gene data show CDR1 as MDHEN and CDR2 as SYDVKM. V lost 7 bases and J lost 2; bases outside the gene matches: 4. The CDR3 consists of 13 residues. CDR3 region: CASTLTGNYGYTF. CDR3 DNA: TGTGCCAGCACTCTGACAGGGAACTATGGCTACACCTTC.

In its sample, this clone was seen a few times. This chain uses TRBV5-1 with TRBJ2-7, with TRBD1 identical over 9 bases. J was trimmed by 2 bases and V by 4 bases; bases with no gene match: 7. CDR3 length: 15 amino acids. From germline, CDR1 is SGHRS and CDR2 YFSETQ. The CDR3 DNA follows: TGCGCCAGCAGCCCCGGACAGGGGAGGACCTACGAGCAGTACTTC. Translation: CASSPGQGRTYEQYF. Full variable domain (outside the CDR3, taken from reference TRBV5-1 and TRBJ2-7): KAGVTQTPRYLIKTRGQQVTLSCSPISGHRSVSWYQQTPGQGLQFLFEYFSETQRNKGNFPGRFSGRQFSNSRSEMNVSTLELGDSALYLCASSPGQGRTYEQYFGPGTRLTVT.

The V call is TRBV7-9, the J call TRBJ1-2; 9 bases are shared with TRBD1. The CDR3 length is 14 residues. CDR1 is SEHNR and CDR2 is FQNEAQ in the germline V gene (reference sequence). The trim removed 5 bases at V and 7 bases at J, leaving 8 bases unmatched. CDR3 sequence (DNA): TGTGCCAGCAGCCGTGGACAGGGGATATGTGGCTACACCTTC. Its translation: CASSRGQGICGYTF.

The rearrangement uses TRBV28 and TRBJ1-5; a possible D gene is TRBD1 (6 bases). V was pared by 6 bases and J by 5 bases, with 11 bases between. CDR1 and CDR2 (germline): MDHEN, SYDVKM. CDR3 length: 13 amino acids. The CDR3, as DNA: TGTGCCAGCAGGGTCACAGGGTATCAGCCCCAGCATTTT. This encodes CASRVTGYQPQHF.

The chain has TRBV5-1 and TRBJ2-3; possible D gene TRBD2, 5 bases. V lost 5 bases and J lost 6, with 13 bases in between. The CDR3 is 13 residues long. The germline V gene encodes CDR1 SGHRS and CDR2 YFSETQ. The CDR3 reads CASRGAVTDTQYF. CDR3 nucleotides: TGCGCCAGCAGGGGAGCGGTAACGGATACGCAGTATTTT.

The rearrangement joins TRBV5-6 to TRBJ2-2; D remains unclear. The CDR3 extends over 15 amino acids. Germline loops: CDR1 SGHDT, CDR2 YYEEEE. With 2 bases removed from V and 0 bases from J, the gap between germline ends came to 8 bases. The CDR3 sequence: CASSFQMANTGELFF. CDR3 in DNA: TGTGCCAGCAGCTTTCAGATGGCGAACACCGGGGAGCTGTTTTTT. Full variable domain (outside the CDR3, taken from reference TRBV5-6 and TRBJ2-2): DAGVTQSPTHLIKTRGQQVTLRCSPKSGHDTVSWYQQALGQGPQFIFQYYEEEERQRGNFPDRFSGHQFPNYSSELNVNALLLGDSALYLCASSFQMANTGELFFGEGSRLTVL.

The chain uses TRBV11-2 and TRBJ1-1; no definite D call. V lost 2 bases, J lost 0 bases, and 10 bases lay in between. Germline loops: CDR1 SGHAT, CDR2 FQNNGV. This CDR3 is 15 amino acids long. The DNA of the CDR3 is TGTGCCAGCAGCTTATTGCCGGTTTTGAACACTGAAGCTTTCTTT. Translated, it gives CASSLLPVLNTEAFF.

V gene TRBV10-2 combines with J gene TRBJ2-3; 8 bases are shared with TRBD1. The germline V gene encodes CDR1 WSHSY and CDR2 SAAADI. V was clipped by 3 bases and J by 1 base; unmatched bases: 6. This CDR3 has 16 amino acids. The CDR3 nucleotides are TGCGCCAGCAGTGACGGGGACAGGTTCGGCACAGATACGCAGTATTTT. It codes for CASSDGDRFGTDTQYF.